The 7 T cell receptor beta chains reported below all come from one sample, sequenced in a study of blood T cell repertoires in COVID-19. The protocol was immunoSEQ multiplex PCR, while the TCRdb copy is restricted to in-frame clones and leaves out a portion. Of some 180,000 clones detected, more than 80% appear once; the ten largest clones hold roughly 8.2%. Sequenced sample: peripheral blood. The receptors shown here come from a woman aged 55-75 years with acute or convalescent COVID-19.

This chain uses TRBV10-3 with TRBJ2-1; D unclear. Germline V lookup: CDR1 ENHRY, CDR2 SYGVKD. This CDR3 contains 12 residues. Deletions cut 11 bases from V and 6 bases from J, with 14 bases between. CDR3 in amino acids: CASSEDSNEQFF. CDR3 sequence (DNA): TGTGCCTCTTCAGAGGATTCCAATGAGCAGTTCTTC.

The rearrangement joins TRBV5-6 to TRBJ2-1; TRBD2 matches 9 bases. J gave up 4 bases and V 1 base, and 6 bases lay outside the gene matches. The germline gives CDR1 SGHDT, CDR2 YYEEEE. This CDR3 has 16 residues. CDR3 residues: CASSLLATSGYNEQFF. For the CDR3, the DNA is TGTGCCAGCAGCTTGCTAGCGACTAGCGGTTACAATGAGCAGTTCTTC.

The chain is built from TRBV7-9 and TRBJ1-4, with a possible D match to TRBD1 (5 bases). Trimming shortened V by 5 bases and J by 8 bases, and 18 bases separated the two germline ends. Germline V gives CDR1 SEHNR, CDR2 FQNEAQ (reference sequence). This CDR3 region has 15 residues. The CDR3 nucleotides are TGTGCCAGCAGCCCCCCGGGACGGGGAGGGGAAAAACTGTTTTTT. This gives the protein CASSPPGRGGEKLFF.

This clone was seen just once. V and J are TRBV7-8 and TRBJ2-1, with TRBD2 matching over 10 bases. The CDR3 is 16 residues long. V trimming: 5 bases; J trimming: 9 bases; junction bases outside the gene matches: 13. The germline V gene encodes CDR1 SGHVS and CDR2 FQNEAQ. In DNA, the CDR3 is TGTGCCAGCAGCCCCCGGACTAGCGGCCTGGTCGGTGAGCAGTTCTTC. Residues: CASSPRTSGLVGEQFF.

This clone was observed a handful of times. The chain has TRBV10-3 and TRBJ2-3; no firm D call. The V end was cut by 0 bases, the J end by 0 bases, with 4 bases between. CDR1 ENHRY and CDR2 SYGVKD come from the germline V gene. This CDR3 has 14 amino acids. DNA for the CDR3: TGTGCCATCAGTGAGTCCGGGAGCACAGATACGCAGTATTTT. Its translation: CAISESGSTDTQYF.

The chain carries TRBV11-3 and TRBJ2-1; 12 bases align to TRBD2. The CDR3 covers 16 residues. Germline loops: CDR1 SGHNT, CDR2 YENEEA. Trimming at V came to 1 base and at J to 10 bases, leaving 8 bases not matched to a gene. The CDR3 is CASSLGLAGATGEQFF. The CDR3 DNA reads TGTGCCAGCAGCTTAGGACTAGCGGGAGCCACGGGGGAGCAGTTCTTC.

The rearrangement joins TRBV11-1 to TRBJ1-1; 7 bases are shared with TRBD1. Trimming took 4 bases from V and 5 from J; bases not matched to a gene: 7. The V gene's germline CDR1 is SGHAT and CDR2 FQDESV (reference sequence). This CDR3 has 14 amino acids. The CDR3 nucleotides read TGTGCCAGCAGCTCCCGGACAGGACTGACTGAAGCTTTCTTT. Protein: CASSSRTGLTEAFF.